These 18 T cell receptor beta chains share one sample of origin, sequenced in a study of shared clonotypes between healthy human individuals. Assay: immunoSEQ multiplex PCR; the TCRdb copy retains only in-frame clones and omits some. The sample consists of about 600,000 clones, around 95% of them appearing once. Naive CD8 cells comprised CD45RO-negative, CCR7-positively selected cells, excluding terminally differentiated effector memory CD45RA+ cells. The material sequenced was naive CD8+ T cells sorted from blood. The source is a woman aged 30 to 39 in good health.

The CDR3 here is CASSSFPKETQYF. As DNA, the CDR3 is TGTGCCAGCAGCTCATTCCCCAAGGAGACCCAGTACTTC. The chain uses TRBV9 and TRBJ2-5, with D hard to call. Germline CDR1 SGDLS, CDR2 YYNGEE. The CDR3 is 13 amino acids. V dropped 4 bases and J dropped 5 bases, with 12 bases sitting between them.

V gene TRBV5-8 combines with J gene TRBJ1-1; D not certain. The CDR3 is made up of 13 amino acids. The germline CDR1 and CDR2 sequences are SGHTS and YDEGEE. Trimming took off 8 bases at V and 0 bases at J, with 11 bases between the two ends. The CDR3 is CASRFGMNTEAFF. CDR3 coding DNA: TGTGCCAGTCGGTTTGGAATGAACACTGAAGCTTTCTTT. Looking up the rest from reference TRBV5-8 and TRBJ1-1 gives the full variable domain: EAGVTQSPTHLIKTRGQQATLRCSPISGHTSVYWYQQALGLGLQFLLWYDEGEERNRGNFPPRFSGRQFPNYSSELNVNALELEDSALYLCASRFGMNTEAFFGQGTRLTVV.

The rearrangement links TRBV6-6 to TRBJ2-2, with TRBD1 matching over 7 bases. The CDR3 is 15 residues long. Per the germline V gene, CDR1 is MNHNY and CDR2 is SVGAGI (reference sequence). V was pared by 7 bases and J by 0 bases, with 5 bases of the junction left unmatched. This CDR3 reads CASIRDSANTGELFF. The CDR3 DNA sequence: TGTGCCAGCATAAGGGACAGCGCGAACACCGGGGAGCTGTTTTTT.

This chain connects TRBV28 to TRBJ2-2, with 8 bases aligning to TRBD1. The CDR3 is 16 amino acids. The V and J ends lost 5 bases and 7 bases, in that order; junction bases with no gene match: 12. CDR1 MDHEN and CDR2 SYDVKM come from the germline V gene. The CDR3 DNA is TGTGCCAGCAGTCTTCGAACCTCAGGGGGCGGCGGGGAGCTGTTTTTT. It is translated as CASSLRTSGGGGELFF.

The chain couples TRBV7-9 to TRBJ2-7; 8 nucleotides agree with TRBD1. CDR1 and CDR2 (germline): SEHNR, FQNEAQ (reference sequence). J lost 0 bases, V lost 5 bases, and 9 bases had no gene match. The length of the CDR3 is 16 residues. CDR3 amino acids: CASSPRQGPFSYEQYF. The CDR3 DNA sequence: TGTGCCAGCAGCCCACGACAGGGGCCCTTCTCCTACGAGCAGTACTTC.

The chain is built from TRBV28 and TRBJ2-5, with no clear D. The V and J ends lost 3 bases and 3 bases respectively, with 8 bases between them. This CDR3 is 13 amino acids long. Germline CDR1 MDHEN, CDR2 SYDVKM. CDR3 loop: CASSFSLEETQYF. CDR3 DNA: TGTGCCAGCAGTTTTTCGCTGGAAGAGACCCAGTACTTC.

This chain uses TRBV30 with TRBJ1-2; D gene ambiguous. Deletions cut 4 bases from V and 8 bases from J, with 11 bases between. The CDR3 contains 11 residues. Germline values: CDR1 GTSNPN, CDR2 SVGIG (reference sequence). The CDR3 spells CAWIEPKGYTF. Written as DNA, the CDR3 is TGTGCCTGGATCGAACCCAAGGGCTACACCTTC.

The V call is TRBV5-5, the J call TRBJ2-3, with a tentative D call TRBD1 (6 bases). The CDR3 totals 16 residues. V shed 4 bases and J shed 2 bases, with 17 bases lying between them. Germline V lookup: CDR1 SGHKS, CDR2 YYEKEE (reference sequence). The CDR3 region is CASSPVWSGVTDTQYF. For the CDR3, the DNA is TGTGCCAGCAGCCCGGTATGGTCAGGGGTCACAGATACGCAGTATTTT.

The chain recombines TRBV11-2 with TRBJ2-5, with 9 nucleotides matching TRBD2. V trimming: 4 bases; J trimming: 4 bases; junction bases outside the gene matches: 10. Germline CDR1 and CDR2: SGHAT and FQNNGV. The CDR3 is 16 residues long. CDR3 DNA sequence: TGTGCCAGCAGCTCGCCCGGTGGAGCGGGAGGAGAGACCCAGTACTTC. Protein sequence: CASSSPGGAGGETQYF.

This chain uses TRBV5-1 with TRBJ2-7; 8 nucleotides match TRBD2. CDR3 length: 14 amino acids. V lost 6 bases to trimming and J lost 4 bases; unmatched junction nucleotides: 9. From germline, CDR1 is SGHRS and CDR2 YFSETQ. The CDR3, as DNA: TGCGCCAGCACCTATAGCGGGACCGGTTACGAGCAGTACTTC. Its protein product is CASTYSGTGYEQYF. Based on the CDR3 plus reference TRBV5-1 and TRBJ2-7, the full variable domain is KAGVTQTPRYLIKTRGQQVTLSCSPISGHRSVSWYQQTPGQGLQFLFEYFSETQRNKGNFPGRFSGRQFSNSRSEMNVSTLELGDSALYLCASTYSGTGYEQYFGPGTRLTVT.

The chain joins TRBV29-1 to TRBJ2-7; D perhaps matches TRBD1 (6 bases). V was trimmed by 3 bases and J by 0 bases, leaving 15 bases between them. CDR3 length equals 15 residues. Germline CDR1 is SQVTM and CDR2 is ANQGSEA. In nucleotides, the CDR3 is TGCAGCGTTGAGGTTGGGACAACCACCTCCTACGAGCAGTACTTC. Its protein product is CSVEVGTTTSYEQYF.

J is TRBJ2-7 and V is TRBV27; D remains unclear. The CDR3 covers 15 residues. Germline loops: CDR1 MNHEY, CDR2 SMNVEV (reference sequence). Trimming stripped 3 bases from V and 0 bases from J, with 12 bases between. CDR3 nucleotides: TGTGCCAGCAGTTTTGGTTCCCGAAGCTCCTACGAGCAGTACTTC. Translating it yields CASSFGSRSSYEQYF.

The chain recombines TRBV10-3 with TRBJ2-1; perhaps TRBD1 as D (5 bases). The CDR3 runs 15 residues. Deletions cut 2 bases from V and 0 bases from J, with 8 bases between. Looked up from germline, CDR1 is ENHRY and CDR2 is SYGVKD. The CDR3 DNA reads as TGTGCCATCAGTGAGCCGGACAACTCCTACAATGAGCAGTTCTTC. The encoded protein is CAISEPDNSYNEQFF.

The rearrangement uses TRBV7-9 and TRBJ2-5; 8 bases map to TRBD1. This CDR3 comprises 17 residues. CDR1 and CDR2 (germline): SEHNR, FQNEAQ (reference sequence). The ends lost 5 bases at V and 1 base at J; junction bases unmatched: 12. CDR3 loop: CASSAPTGEESQETQYF. CDR3 bases: TGTGCCAGCAGCGCGCCGACAGGGGAGGAGAGCCAAGAGACCCAGTACTTC.

This sequence joins TRBV5-6 and TRBJ2-1; 9 nucleotides agree with TRBD2. CDR1 SGHDT and CDR2 YYEEEE come from the germline V gene. This CDR3 spans 15 amino acids. V lost 2 bases, J lost 10 bases, and 10 bases stayed unmatched. The CDR3 DNA follows: TGTGCCAGCAGCTTCTTGAGTAGCGGGAGTAAAGAGCAGTTCTTC. This encodes CASSFLSSGSKEQFF.

This chain connects TRBV2 to TRBJ1-1, with a possible D match to TRBD1 (5 bases). This CDR3 is built from 16 residues. The germline V gene encodes CDR1 SNHLY and CDR2 FYNNEI. Deletions cut 6 bases from V and 11 bases from J, with 28 bases between. CDR3 nucleotide sequence: TGTGCCAGCAGCCCCGGGGCCCTCGGCCACCATAAGGACGCTTTCTTT. Translation gives CASSPGALGHHKDAFF.

The chain employs TRBV11-2 and TRBJ1-2; D is possibly TRBD1 (5 bases). Trimming left V 4 bases short and J 8 bases short, with 8 bases between. CDR3 length equals 11 residues. Germline values: CDR1 SGHAT, CDR2 FQNNGV. CDR3: CASSSGQGYTF. The CDR3 DNA follows: TGTGCCAGCAGCTCAGGGCAGGGCTACACCTTC.

This chain links TRBV30 with TRBJ2-1; 7 bases fit TRBD2. The V gene end was trimmed by 0 bases and the J gene end by 2 bases; junction bases not matched to a gene: 4. The CDR3 contains 15 residues. Germline V gene data show CDR1 as GTSNPN and CDR2 as SVGIG (reference sequence). The CDR3 protein is CAWSVGLGPYNEQFF. CDR3 bases: TGTGCCTGGAGTGTAGGACTAGGACCCTACAATGAGCAGTTCTTC. Supplemented by reference TRBV30 and TRBJ2-1, the full variable domain reads SQTIHQWPATLVQPVGSPLSLECTVEGTSNPNLYWYRQAAGRGLQLLFYSVGIGQISSEVPQNLSASRPQDRQFILSSKKLLLSDSGFYLCAWSVGLGPYNEQFFGPGTRLTVL.